This T cell receptor beta chain is from a study of blood T cells in healthy people across ages. Across the whole study: Capture via template switching afforded approximately one barcoded beta molecule per two T cells.

Together with a sample-barcoded 5' primer, a J-beta primer mix was included in a second PCR lasting about 7 to 12 cycles. TCRdb re-called the 5' RACE reads through MiXCR, storing one row per CDR3 protein. Of 1 million or so distinct CDR3 sequences in the sample, 35% to 50% were seen once. The J segment lost 1 base and the V segment lost 5 bases, leaving 3 bases of the junction unmatched. This CDR3 region has 13 residues. Germline assignment: CDR1 SQVTM and CDR2 ANQGSEA. The chain employs TRBV29-1 and TRBJ2-7; 9 bases align to TRBD1. This sequence was found in a woman aged 55-69 years in good health. The source material was blood. Here the CDR3 DNA reads TGCAGCGTTACAGGGGGCCTTTCCTACGAGCAGTACTTC. Amino acids: CSVTGGLSYEQYF.